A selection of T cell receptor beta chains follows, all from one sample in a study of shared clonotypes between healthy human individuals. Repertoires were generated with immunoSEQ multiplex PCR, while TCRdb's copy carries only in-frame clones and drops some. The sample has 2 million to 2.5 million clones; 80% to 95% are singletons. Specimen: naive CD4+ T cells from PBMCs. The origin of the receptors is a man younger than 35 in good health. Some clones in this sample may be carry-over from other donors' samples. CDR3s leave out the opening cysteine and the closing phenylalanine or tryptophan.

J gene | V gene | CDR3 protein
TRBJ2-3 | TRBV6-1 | ASRVFLVADTQY
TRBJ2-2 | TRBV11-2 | ASSLGPQGYGGELF
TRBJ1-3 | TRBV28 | ASSLPPLSDTIY
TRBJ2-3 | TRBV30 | AWSATGHTQY
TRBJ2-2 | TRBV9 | ASSVATHTGELF
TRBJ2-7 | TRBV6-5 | ASSYRDSSYEQY
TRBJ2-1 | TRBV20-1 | SAPRNEQF
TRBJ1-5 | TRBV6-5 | ASSSRGQPQH
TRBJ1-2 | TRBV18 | ASSPGRGPNYGYT
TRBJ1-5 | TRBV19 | ASSLGRLGSNQPQH
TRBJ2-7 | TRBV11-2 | ASSPSGGYYEQY
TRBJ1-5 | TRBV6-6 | ASSNREDQPQH
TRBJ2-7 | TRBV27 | ASSGHRAFPYEQY
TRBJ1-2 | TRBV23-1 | ASSQSFDRGNYGYT
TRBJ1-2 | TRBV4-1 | ASSQEGYGYT
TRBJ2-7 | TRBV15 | ATSRVWPGYEQY
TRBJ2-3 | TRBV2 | ASSEGTASTDTQY
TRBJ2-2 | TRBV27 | ASSRTSGRAFTGELF
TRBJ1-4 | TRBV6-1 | ASRQRNEKLF
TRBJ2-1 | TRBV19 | ASSTGTRSNEQF
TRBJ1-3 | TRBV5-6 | ASGPLGSGNTIY
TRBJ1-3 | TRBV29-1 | SAQANSGNTIY
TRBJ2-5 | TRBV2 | ASSEWASGLRQETQY
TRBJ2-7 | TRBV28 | ASSHLPSSGLYEQY
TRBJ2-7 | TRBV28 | ASSLAGDSYEQY
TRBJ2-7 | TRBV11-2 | ASSLFHEQY
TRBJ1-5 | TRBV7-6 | ASTSGAGAFQPQH
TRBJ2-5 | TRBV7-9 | ASSRTGEETQY
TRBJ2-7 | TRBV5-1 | ASSRDREYEQY
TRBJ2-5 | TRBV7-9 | ASSSPRGAAQETQY
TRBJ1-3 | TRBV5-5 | ASSLRGAGTGNTIY
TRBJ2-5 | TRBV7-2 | ASSLVRGRALETQY
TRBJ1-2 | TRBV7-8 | ASSLAGNGYT
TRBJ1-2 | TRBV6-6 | ASSNREVGYGYT
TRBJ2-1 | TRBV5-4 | ASSLDATVKF
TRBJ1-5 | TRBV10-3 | AIGTGGVKEGNQPQH
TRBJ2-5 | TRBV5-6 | ASRPTGGAETQY
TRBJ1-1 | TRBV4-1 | ASSQPFREEAF
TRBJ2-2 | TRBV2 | ASSLSGRASYTGELF
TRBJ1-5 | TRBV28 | ATLSTRNQPQH
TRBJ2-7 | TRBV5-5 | ASSSTSGSGYEQY
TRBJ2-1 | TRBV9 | ASSVIGLPYNEQF
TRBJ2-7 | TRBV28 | ASSWPSGTLSYEQY
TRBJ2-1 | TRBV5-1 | ASSLGSNNEQF
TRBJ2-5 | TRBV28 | ASSLGGRQETQY
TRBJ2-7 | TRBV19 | ASSRGPGGYEQY
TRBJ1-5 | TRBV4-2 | ASSQGPRAAQPQH
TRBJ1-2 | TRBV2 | ASRASLSGGYGYT
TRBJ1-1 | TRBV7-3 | ASSGGVGTEAF
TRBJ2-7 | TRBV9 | ASSVEAGVVYEQY